This T cell receptor (beta chain) is drawn from a study of T-cell reconstitution after alpha-beta-depleted transplantation in children. Concerning this clonotype: Its antigen is unidentified.

Overall study results and limits: Newly produced T cells mostly accounted for T-cell counts and diversity one year post-transplant. Reportedly, only several hundred clones from non-depleted graft cells drove alpha-beta T-cell counts at about two months. Some patients' high day-60 TCRbeta diversity was traced to surviving recipient T cells and thymic progenitors.

Unique molecular identifiers tagged the TCRbeta library. MiXCR, run by TCRdb on the PCR reads, gives a single entry per CDR3 protein. The data contain about 900,000 distinct CDR3 sequences, about 31% of them singletons. CDR1 MGHRA and CDR2 YSYEKL come from the germline V gene. The CDR3 contains 19 residues. Trimming removed 0 bases from V and 5 bases from J; junction bases left unmatched: 13. This chain connects TRBV4-1 to TRBJ2-3; 11 bases are a match to TRBD2. The specimen comprised PBMCs, mostly from graft donor cells, sampled 360 days after TCRalphabeta/CD19-depleted stem cell transplant. The TCR comes from a boy less than two years old who had a stem cell transplant for SCID, so the T cells may come from the graft donor. The CDR3 DNA reads as TGCGCCAGCAGCCAAGATCTGCGTAGCGGGGGGGGAAGTGGAGATACGCAGTATTTT. This encodes CASSQDLRSGGGSGDTQYF.